The present entry profiles one T cell receptor (beta chain) with its context. No cognate antigen has been identified for it. Base qualities are not provided; no much larger clone lies one nucleotide away. This sample was taken from a study of blood T cell repertoires in COVID-19 (dated by TCRdb to about 2020). Study-level background: The collaborator samples originated in the United States, Italy and Spain and spanned the acute and convalescent phases of COVID-19. The material from the prospective study consisted of cDNA or gDNA derived from T cells, B-cell-depleted T cells, or PBMCs. Deeply sampled blood TCRbeta repertoires from subjects exposed to, actively infected with, or recovered from COVID-19 were included in the dataset. The repertoires were released in a freely available public database meant as a resource for research on the immune response to SARS-CoV-2. Samples were obtained from the ongoing ImmuneRACE study (first 160 participants) and from 1,254 subjects provided by 6 global collaborators. Sample metadata almost always included a de-identified subject ID, COVID-19 status, age in years and sex. Where HLA class I and class II types were available, the types were taken from metadata supplied by the sample provider, not from assay-based typing.

The CDR3 goes from the cysteine to the phenylalanine over 15 residues. The DNA shown is the 45-base CDR3, in frame from base 1. From a lookup of the germline V gene, CDR1 and CDR2 are SGHNT and YENEEA. V is cut by 5 bases and J by 5 bases, and the space between the germline ends is 16 bases. Overall results and qualifications from the work: The amount of clinical and demographic metadata varied by source and participant and was provided uncurated.

Participants in the prospective study were aged roughly 18 to 100 years, lived in under 30 United States geographic areas, and enrolled through a virtual design. To assign participants to cohorts, the prospective study relied on clinical history that participants themselves reported in a screening survey and a study questionnaire. Recovered participants in ImmuneRACE Cohort 3 were defined as having two consecutive negative NP/OP PCR tests, clearance from a healthcare professional, or resolution of symptoms. In the prospective study, mobile phlebotomists collected whole blood, serum and a nasopharyngeal or oropharyngeal swab from each participant. Over an approximately 2-month period, participants in the prospective study had the option of providing additional blood draws and questionnaires. Blood samples from the prospective study were shipped frozen or at room temperature prior to DNA extraction.

TCRbeta CDR3 regions were amplified from genomic DNA using the immunoSEQ Assay, a bias-controlled multiplex PCR. Under the source paper's analysis protocol: Nucleated cell counts per sample were estimated from amplification of reference gene primers within the assay. To quantify the absolute abundance of each unique TCRbeta CDR3 rearrangement, sequence reads were collapsed and filtered. Productive Simpson clonality was computed per sample as the square root of Simpson's diversity index over productive rearrangements. The clones in this table, taken by TCRdb from immuneACCESS, are in-frame only. Not every clone is retained; where verified, under half of the shortfall comes from an unresolved V gene, and the cause of the rest is unknown. Clone size and the V and J calls come from that table; the DNA yielded D and trimming. This sample has 250,000 to 350,000 clones in its table, and about 92% of those were observed once. The ten largest clones add up to 2% to 3% of the sample.

The chain uses TRBV11-3 and TRBJ2-1; a tentative D call is TRBD2 (5 bases match). Sequenced material: PBMCs or T cells enriched from blood (not recorded which). The receptor was derived from a man aged 55-75 years who had recovered from COVID-19. The sequenced DNA: TGTGCCAGCAGCCCCCTAGCCATCATTAACAATGAGCAGTTCTTC. Its product reads: CASSPLAIINNEQFF.